This T cell receptor beta chain was recorded in a study of cytomegalovirus exposure and HLA in healthy donors. Turning to this clone: Its antigen is still unknown.

Trimming at V came to 6 bases and at J to 5 bases, leaving 10 bases not matched to a gene. The CDR3 is made up of 16 amino acids. Germline V gene sequence: CDR1 SGHTA, CDR2 FQGNSA. PCR was performed using 60 Vbeta and 13 Jbeta primers. Produced via immunoSEQ multiplex PCR; TCRdb's table is partial and in-frame only. The table shows some 100,000 clones, with 77% occurring only once. Regarding the study as a whole: The classifier reportedly diagnosed cytomegalovirus status with high specificity and sensitivity.

This chain links TRBV7-2 with TRBJ2-2, with 9 bases identical to TRBD2. The sample taken for sequencing was PBMCs. The origin of this receptor is a man aged 35 to 55 in good health and CMV-seropositive. CDR3 in DNA: TGTGCCAGCAGTCTTACCCTAGCGGGGCCTACCGGGGAGCTGTTTTTT. This translates into CASSLTLAGPTGELFF.